Sequencing of this TCR beta chain was carried out in a study of blood T cells in healthy people across ages. Overall study results and limits: With age, beta diversity per million T cells declined roughly linearly, significantly by 30 to 40.

Through a sample-barcoded 5' primer and a J-beta primer mix, a second PCR was run for 7 to 11 cycles. Using its own MiXCR run on the 5' RACE reads, TCRdb lists one record per CDR3 protein. The table has under 1,100,000 distinct CDR3 sequences, under 30% seen once. In this sample, this clonotype turned up a few times. Its antigen is unidentified. Germline lookup yields CDR1 KGHSH and CDR2 LQKENI. Trimming removed 5 bases at V and 2 bases at J, with 13 bases between. This CDR3 is built from 15 residues. Total RNA was extracted at no less than 5.5 micrograms per sample. These sequences were also reported in another study, on T cells of mothers and their children. As that report states: Sample barcodes and 2-4 random nucleotides came from the second PCR's M1S primer.

Sequenced input: blood. The chain recombines TRBV18 with TRBJ2-1; D might be TRBD2 (7 bases). The TCR sequence derives from a girl aged 2 to 10 in good health. The CDR3 region has the DNA TGTGCCAGCTCAACATCGGGGGGCACCTACAATGAGCAGTTCTTC. The encoded protein is CASSTSGGTYNEQFF.